These T cell receptor beta chains were read from a single sample in a study of T-cell memory formation after mild COVID-19. TCRdb itself ran the 5' RACE reads through MiXCR, one entry per CDR3 protein. This table holds about 270,000 distinct CDR3 sequences, approximately 15% found once. Source material: PBMCs or a T cell subset sorted from them (not recorded which). The receptor set was obtained from an adult woman who had mild COVID-19 (a few samples of this study predate the infection). Cell type and time point are not known. Both conserved end residues are part of each CDR3. The order of the fields is V gene, D gene, J gene, CDR3 length, clone size, CDR3 DNA, CDR3 protein. A D gene is named only where the DNA matches it firmly. Clone sizes are given selectively: once, few, many, or a class where the clone is expanded.

>TRBV7-9|-|TRBJ1-2|13|few
TGTGCCAGCAGCGAGAGCGGGGCGTACAGCTACACCTTC
CASSESGAYSYTF
>TRBV11-1|TRBD1|TRBJ2-1|15|many
TGTGCCAGCAGCCGGACAGGGAACTTCTACAATGAGCAGTTCTTC
CASSRTGNFYNEQFF
>TRBV9|-|TRBJ2-7|15|few
TGTGCCAGCAGCGTAGAAACAGGCGCTTCCTACGAGCAGTACTTC
CASSVETGASYEQYF
>TRBV12-3/TRBV12-4|-|TRBJ2-1|13|few
TGTGCCAGCAGTTCCACAACTAGTTATGAGCAGTTCTTC
CASSSTTSYEQFF
>TRBV5-1|TRBD1|TRBJ2-2|15|few
TGCGCCAGCAGCCCACCGCAGGGGGCAACCGGGGAGCTGTTTTTT
CASSPPQGATGELFF
>TRBV28|-|TRBJ1-5|13|few
TGTGCCAGTGGGACCCCCGGCAATCGTGCCCAGCATTTT
CASGTPGNRAQHF
>TRBV7-2|-|TRBJ2-3|15|many
TGTGCCAGCAGCCGCCCAGAGAGGGTGGCAGATACGCAGTATTTT
CASSRPERVADTQYF
>TRBV4-1|-|TRBJ2-5|13|-
TGCGCCAGCAGCAACGGACGGAGAGAGACCCAGTACTTC
CASSNGRRETQYF
>TRBV7-2|-|TRBJ1-2|16|many
TGTGCCAGCAGCCCCTACCGGGGGGTCACCAACTATGGCTACACCTTC
CASSPYRGVTNYGYTF
>TRBV12-3/TRBV12-4|TRBD2|TRBJ2-1|16|-
TGTGCCAGCAGTTCCGCTAGCGGGGGTCTCTACAATGAGCAGTTCTTC
CASSSASGGLYNEQFF
>TRBV12-3/TRBV12-4|-|TRBJ1-1|13|-
TGTGCCAGCAGTTTTAACCGGAACACTGAAGCTTTCTTT
CASSFNRNTEAFF
>TRBV12-3/TRBV12-4|TRBD2|TRBJ2-7|15|-
TGTGCCAGCAGCCGTTCTAGCGGGAGGTGGGGCGAGCAGTACTTC
CASSRSSGRWGEQYF
>TRBV20-1|TRBD2|TRBJ2-1|18|few
TGCAGTGCCGCACCAGCGGATTTCGGGAGGTACTCCTACAATGAGCAGTTCTTC
CSAAPADFGRYSYNEQFF
>TRBV5-4|-|TRBJ2-7|14|-
TGTGCCAGCAGCTTGGTAGACGTCAAATGGAAGCAGTACTTC
CASSLVDVKWKQYF
>TRBV20-1|-|TRBJ2-3|13|-
TGCAGTGCTAGTAACAGGGTCGGGGATACGCAGTATTTT
CSASNRVGDTQYF
>TRBV7-9|-|TRBJ2-1|14|-
TGTGCCAGCAGCCCCGGGGGTACTTACAATGAGCAGTTCTTC
CASSPGGTYNEQFF
>TRBV7-8|TRBD2|TRBJ2-1|15|-
TGTGCCAGCAGCTTCGGGACTAGCGTCTTGATCTCCCAGTTCTTC
CASSFGTSVLISQFF
>TRBV6-2/TRBV6-3|-|TRBJ1-5|14|few
TGTGCCAGCAGTTTCGGGTTTGGCAATCAGCCCCAGCATTTT
CASSFGFGNQPQHF
>TRBV7-9|-|TRBJ1-1|16|few
TGTGCCAGCAGCTTATCAATCGCGGGGGAGAGAGAGAAAGCTTTCTTT
CASSLSIAGEREKAFF
>TRBV7-3|-|TRBJ2-2|15|-
TGTGCCAGCAGCTCCCAACCGGGACCTGGGGGGGAGCTGTTTTTT
CASSSQPGPGGELFF
>TRBV7-2|-|TRBJ1-3|15|-
TGTGCCAGCAGCCCCCGGCCCGGCTCTGGAAACACCATATATTTT
CASSPRPGSGNTIYF
>TRBV21-1|-|TRBJ2-7|16|-
TGTGCCAGCAGCAAACCTCCCCCGAGCGGCCCCTACGAGCAGTACTTC
CASSKPPPSGPYEQYF
>TRBV7-2|-|TRBJ1-2|15|once
TGTGCCAGCAGCCACTTGGAGAGGGGGGACTATGGCTACACCTTC
CASSHLERGDYGYTF
>TRBV5-1|-|TRBJ2-5|16|few
TGCGCCAGCAGGCCTTGGAACCGTCAGATTCAAGAGACCCAGTACTTC
CASRPWNRQIQETQYF
>TRBV3-1|-|TRBJ1-2|14|-
TGTGCCAGCAGCCCCGCTAGTGGCCCCTATGGCTACACCTTC
CASSPASGPYGYTF
>TRBV3-1|-|TRBJ1-3|16|-
TGTGCCAGCAGCCTTGGGGGGTCTACCTCTGGAAACACCATATATTTT
CASSLGGSTSGNTIYF
>TRBV7-3|TRBD2|TRBJ2-1|15|many
TGTGCCAGCAGCCAGACGATGGGGGGGTACAATGAGCAGTTCTTC
CASSQTMGGYNEQFF
>TRBV24-1|TRBD1|TRBJ2-3|17|few
TGTGCCACCAGTGATCCCCGGACAGGGGCCGGGGCGGATACGCAGTATTTT
CATSDPRTGAGADTQYF
>TRBV20-1|TRBD1|TRBJ1-6|13|-
TGCAGTGCACGCCCGGACAGGGCGGGACCCCTCCACTTT
CSARPDRAGPLHF
>TRBV12-3/TRBV12-4|TRBD1|TRBJ1-2|13|-
TGTGCCAGCAGTATCACAGGGGGAAGAGGCTACACCTTC
CASSITGGRGYTF
>TRBV5-1|TRBD2|TRBJ2-3|17|-
TGCGCCAGCAGCTTGGCGGGAAGCGGGAGGGCCGCAGATACGCAGTATTTT
CASSLAGSGRAADTQYF
>TRBV5-1|TRBD1|TRBJ1-2|15|-
TGCGCCAGCGGGAACCCGACAGGGGGCACGTATCGCTACACCTTC
CASGNPTGGTYRYTF
>TRBV20-1|TRBD2|TRBJ2-3|14|-
TGCAGTGCCAGACGGACTAGCGGGAGGGATACGCAGTATTTT
CSARRTSGRDTQYF
>TRBV5-1|-|TRBJ2-1|15|-
TGCGCCAGCAGCGGGGGGACCATACTAGACAATGAGCAGTTCTTC
CASSGGTILDNEQFF
>TRBV11-2|TRBD1|TRBJ2-7|15|-
TGTGCCAGCAGCCTTGGGACAGGGGCCCCCTACGAGCAGTACTTC
CASSLGTGAPYEQYF
>TRBV21-1|-|TRBJ2-7|15|-
TGTGCCAGCAGAGCTCCGGCCACCTCCTGGTACGAGCAGTACTTC
CASRAPATSWYEQYF
>TRBV7-9|-|TRBJ1-4|15|many
TGTGCCAGCAGCTTACCAGGGGCAACTAATGAAAAACTGTTTTTT
CASSLPGATNEKLFF
>TRBV4-3|TRBD2|TRBJ2-1|18|few
TGCGCCAGCAGCCAAGATCAAGGCGGGACTAGCGGGAGCAATGAGCAGTTCTTC
CASSQDQGGTSGSNEQFF
>TRBV5-1|TRBD2|TRBJ2-1|17|-
TGCGCCAGCAGCTTTCGGCTAGCGGGGGGGCCGAGGAATGAGCAGTTCTTC
CASSFRLAGGPRNEQFF
>TRBV20-1|-|TRBJ1-4|13|few
TGCAGTGCTAGTGGACACCATAATGAAAAACTGTTTTTT
CSASGHHNEKLFF
>TRBV24-1|TRBD2|TRBJ2-1|15|-
TGTGCCACCAGCGGACTAGCGGGAACCTACAATGAGCAGTTCTTC
CATSGLAGTYNEQFF
>TRBV24-1|TRBD2|TRBJ2-1|18|many
TGTGCCACCAGTGATCCTGCCTTAGCGGGAGGGTCCTACAATGAGCAGTTCTTC
CATSDPALAGGSYNEQFF
>TRBV2|-|TRBJ1-1|14|-
TGTGCCAGCAGTGGAGTAGGGCTGGGCACTGAAGCTTTCTTT
CASSGVGLGTEAFF
>TRBV10-3|-|TRBJ1-4|14|few
TGTGCCATCACCGAGCGGGCAACTAATGAAAAACTGTTTTTT
CAITERATNEKLFF
>TRBV7-2|-|TRBJ1-2|12|-
TGTGCCAGCAGCTTCACTTCCTATGGCTACACCTTC
CASSFTSYGYTF